This T cell receptor beta chain was found in a study of blood T cell repertoires in COVID-19. Study details: Samples taken during acute and convalescent COVID-19 were collected in the United States, Italy and Spain. T cells, B-cell-depleted T cells, or PBMCs provided the cDNA or gDNA that served as material.

Germline values: CDR1 KGHDR, CDR2 SFDVKD. The CDR3 totals 13 residues. Trimming removed 5 bases at V and 5 bases at J, with 11 bases between. Grouping used clinical history reported by participants in a survey and questionnaire. Original handling: Estimation of nucleated cell counts relied on the amplification of reference gene primers. The data were produced by immunoSEQ multiplex PCR, yet TCRdb's version contains in-frame clones alone and is incomplete. D and trimming come from the DNA, and the V and J calls and clone size come from that table. The sample holds about 250,000 clones, 70% to 90% seen once.

The sequencing sample was made of PBMCs or T cells enriched from blood (not recorded which). V usage is TRBV24-1 and J usage is TRBJ1-1; D is possibly TRBD1 (6 bases). The receptor was isolated from a woman in her twenties or thirties who had recovered from COVID-19. The CDR3 is CATSVKGGTEAFF. The CDR3, as DNA: TGTGCCACCAGTGTAAAGGGGGGGACTGAAGCTTTCTTT.